Listed below are T cell receptor beta chains from one sample, sequenced in a study of blood T cell repertoires in COVID-19. The assay was immunoSEQ multiplex PCR, and TCRdb's table has in-frame clones only and misses some. The profile shows 100,000 to 120,000 clones, 72% of them singletons. Sequences were obtained from peripheral blood. The receptors stem from a woman aged 55-69 years with acute or convalescent COVID-19. CDR3s include the opening cysteine and the closing phenylalanine or tryptophan. A D gene is named only where the DNA matches it firmly. Only part of the rows carry a size: once, few, many, or a class if the clone is expanded.

D gene	V gene	clone size	J gene	CDR3 protein	CDR3 DNA
NA	TRBV20-1	few	TRBJ1-5	CSASWDIAQPQHF	TGCAGTGCTAGTTGGGACATCGCGCAGCCCCAGCATTTT
TRBD1	TRBV12-5	NA	TRBJ1-2	CASGLAGTDGYGYTF	TGTGCTAGTGGTTTAGCCGGGACAGATGGGTATGGCTACACCTTC
TRBD1	TRBV10-3	few	TRBJ1-1	CAISESGTASEAFF	TGTGCCATCAGTGAGTCGGGGACAGCCAGTGAAGCTTTCTTT
TRBD1	TRBV10-3	NA	TRBJ1-2	CAISEPGQGLGYGYTF	TGTGCCATCAGTGAGCCCGGACAGGGATTAGGCTATGGCTACACCTTC
NA	TRBV7-3	NA	TRBJ2-5	CASSFHPGGTQYF	TGTGCCAGCAGCTTTCACCCTGGCGGGACCCAGTACTTC
TRBD1	TRBV20-1	NA	TRBJ2-7	CSASPTGGYEQYF	TGCAGTGCTAGTCCGACAGGGGGCTACGAGCAGTACTTC
NA	TRBV12-5	NA	TRBJ2-3	CASGLSDTQYF	TGTGCTAGTGGTCTTTCAGATACGCAGTATTTT
NA	TRBV9	NA	TRBJ2-3	CASSRTDTQYF	TGTGCCAGCAGCCGCACTGATACGCAGTATTTT
TRBD2	TRBV7-2	few	TRBJ2-2	CASKREGNTGELFF	TGTGCCAGCAAAAGGGAGGGAAACACCGGGGAGCTGTTTTTT
NA	TRBV7-8	NA	TRBJ1-2	CASSFAIAGDGYGYTF	TGTGCCAGCAGCTTTGCCATAGCAGGGGATGGGTATGGCTACACCTTC
NA	TRBV3-1/TRBV3-2	few	TRBJ2-7	CASSQDWRDPEQYF	TGTGCCAGCAGCCAAGATTGGAGGGACCCCGAGCAGTACTTC
TRBD1	TRBV5-1	NA	TRBJ2-7	CASSLGQGGEQYF	TGCGCCAGCAGCTTAGGACAGGGTGGCGAGCAGTACTTC
NA	TRBV27	NA	TRBJ1-6	CASSLLPGESSPLHF	TGTGCCAGCAGTTTACTCCCCGGGGAGAGTTCACCCCTCCACTTT
NA	TRBV19	NA	TRBJ2-3	CASTPGGGLTTDTQYF	TGTGCCAGTACCCCTGGGGGGGGGCTAACCACAGATACGCAGTATTTT
NA	TRBV6-5	NA	TRBJ1-2	CASTGTPGGYTF	TGTGCCAGCACCGGGACTCCCGGTGGCTACACCTTC
TRBD1	TRBV7-6	once	TRBJ1-5	CASSMGTDSNQPQHF	TGTGCCAGCAGCATGGGGACAGATAGCAATCAGCCCCAGCATTTT
NA	TRBV3-1/TRBV3-2	NA	TRBJ2-5	CASSTRRVFQETQYF	TGTGCCAGCAGCACGCGACGGGTTTTCCAAGAGACCCAGTACTTC
NA	TRBV28	NA	TRBJ1-2	CASSLRGRAYGYTF	TGTGCCAGCAGTTTAAGGGGCAGGGCCTATGGCTACACCTTC
TRBD2	TRBV7-2	NA	TRBJ2-5	CASSPHLWRGASQETQYF	TGTGCCAGCAGCCCCCATCTCTGGCGGGGGGCCTCCCAAGAGACCCAGTACTTC
TRBD1	TRBV6-5	once	TRBJ1-5	CASRGGQGYQPQHF	TGTGCCAGCAGAGGTGGACAGGGCTACCAGCCCCAGCATTTT
TRBD1	TRBV6-5	NA	TRBJ1-6	CASSYSGTENSPLHF	TGTGCCAGCAGTTACTCAGGGACAGAGAATTCACCCCTCCACTTT
TRBD2	TRBV7-9	NA	TRBJ2-5	CASSSPGGAGETQYF	TGTGCCAGCAGCTCCCCGGGAGGCGCCGGGGAGACCCAGTACTTC
TRBD1	TRBV4-3	NA	TRBJ1-4	CASSQEPGQGRGSEKLFF	TGCGCCAGCAGCCAAGAGCCGGGACAGGGCAGGGGAAGTGAAAAACTGTTTTTT
TRBD1	TRBV6-2/TRBV6-3	NA	TRBJ2-7	CASSPRQGAGYEQYF	TGTGCCAGCAGCCCTAGACAGGGGGCAGGCTACGAGCAGTACTTC
TRBD1	TRBV7-6	NA	TRBJ1-1	CASSLGQENTEAFF	TGTGCCAGCAGCTTGGGACAGGAGAACACTGAAGCTTTCTTT
NA	TRBV10-1	NA	TRBJ1-2	CASSENPLYGYTF	TGCGCCAGCAGTGAAAATCCCCTCTATGGCTACACCTTC
TRBD1	TRBV2	NA	TRBJ1-1	CASRGQGAGTEAFF	TGTGCCAGCAGAGGACAGGGGGCCGGCACTGAAGCTTTCTTT
TRBD2	TRBV10-3	NA	TRBJ2-5	CAIRPGLAQETQYF	TGTGCCATCAGGCCGGGACTAGCGCAAGAGACCCAGTACTTC
TRBD1	TRBV3-1/TRBV3-2	few	TRBJ1-1	CASSRTGNTEAFF	TGTGCCAGCAGCCGGACAGGGAACACTGAAGCTTTCTTT
NA	TRBV10-3	NA	TRBJ2-5	CAISEEAETQYF	TGTGCCATCAGTGAAGAAGCGGAGACCCAGTACTTC
TRBD1	TRBV7-8	NA	TRBJ1-6	CASSPMDRGGSPLHF	TGTGCCAGCAGCCCAATGGACAGGGGGGGATCACCCCTCCACTTT
TRBD2	TRBV9	NA	TRBJ2-7	CASSGTGTSGYEQYF	TGTGCCAGCAGCGGGACCGGGACTAGCGGCTACGAGCAGTACTTC
NA	TRBV29-1	NA	TRBJ2-2	CSTRSGTNTGELFF	TGCAGCACTCGGTCGGGTACCAACACCGGGGAGCTGTTTTTT
NA	TRBV7-9	NA	TRBJ1-1	CASSLQAENTEAFF	TGTGCCAGCAGCTTACAGGCAGAGAACACTGAAGCTTTCTTT
NA	TRBV7-9	few	TRBJ2-2	CASSSSRGPANGELFF	TGTGCCAGCAGCTCTTCCAGGGGCCCGGCCAACGGGGAGCTGTTTTTT
NA	TRBV28	NA	TRBJ2-2	CASSFETGLNTGELFF	TGTGCCAGCAGTTTCGAAACAGGGCTTAACACCGGGGAGCTGTTTTTT
TRBD1	TRBV5-1	NA	TRBJ1-1	CASSAGQGRTEAFF	TGCGCCAGCAGCGCCGGACAGGGGAGGACTGAAGCTTTCTTT
NA	TRBV3-1/TRBV3-2	once	TRBJ1-1	CASSQEEGNTEAFF	TGTGCCAGCAGCCAAGAGGAGGGAAACACTGAAGCTTTCTTT
NA	TRBV28	many	TRBJ2-2	CASRLGTPTGELFF	TGTGCCAGCAGACTTGGGACTCCCACCGGGGAGCTGTTTTTT
TRBD1	TRBV2	NA	TRBJ1-2	CASMRDRGDYGYTF	TGTGCCAGCATGCGGGACAGGGGGGACTATGGCTACACCTTC
TRBD1	TRBV7-8	few	TRBJ1-1	CASSERQGGSEAFF	TGTGCCAGCAGCGAGCGACAGGGTGGCTCTGAAGCTTTCTTT
NA	TRBV5-1	NA	TRBJ1-2	CASSLNSNVINGYTF	TGCGCCAGCAGCCTAAACTCAAACGTGATCAATGGCTACACCTTC
NA	TRBV5-1	NA	TRBJ1-6	CASSPGQGNSPLHF	TGCGCCAGCAGCCCCGGGCAGGGAAACTCACCCCTCCACTTT
NA	TRBV6-5	NA	TRBJ1-1	CASRQAGFMNTEAFF	TGTGCCAGCAGACAGGCTGGGTTTATGAACACTGAAGCTTTCTTT
NA	TRBV6-2/TRBV6-3	NA	TRBJ2-2	CASSWGPTGELFF	TGTGCCAGCAGCTGGGGGCCCACCGGGGAGCTGTTTTTT
TRBD1	TRBV4-1	few	TRBJ1-2	CASSQDINRGNYGYTF	TGCGCCAGCAGCCAAGATATAAACAGGGGAAACTATGGCTACACCTTC
NA	TRBV28	NA	TRBJ1-2	CASSTTQYSGVYGYTF	TGTGCCAGCAGCACAACCCAATACTCAGGGGTCTATGGCTACACCTTC
TRBD1	TRBV9	NA	TRBJ2-3	CASSPRQGSDHTDTQYF	TGTGCCAGCAGCCCCCGACAGGGCTCAGATCACACAGATACGCAGTATTTT
TRBD1	TRBV19	NA	TRBJ2-7	CASSTHRGEQYF	TGTGCCAGTAGTACCCACAGGGGCGAGCAGTACTTC
TRBD1	TRBV27	NA	TRBJ1-4	CASSPDRGGEKLFF	TGTGCCAGCAGCCCGGACAGGGGGGGAGAAAAACTGTTTTTT
TRBD1	TRBV15	NA	TRBJ1-5	CATSGTGDQPQHF	TGTGCCACCAGTGGGACAGGCGATCAGCCCCAGCATTTT
NA	TRBV5-1	NA	TRBJ2-6	CASSLPSGANVLTF	TGCGCCAGCAGCTTGCCTTCTGGGGCCAACGTCCTGACTTTC
TRBD1	TRBV5-4	once	TRBJ1-1	CASSLEQGKIEAFF	TGTGCCAGCAGCTTGGAACAGGGGAAAATTGAAGCTTTCTTT
TRBD2	TRBV18	NA	TRBJ2-3	CASSPVAGGTDTQYF	TGTGCCAGCTCACCAGTAGCGGGGGGTACAGATACGCAGTATTTT
TRBD1	TRBV19	NA	TRBJ1-5	CASSIVLDRGQVSNQPQHF	TGTGCCAGTAGTATAGTCCTGGACAGGGGGCAAGTGAGCAATCAGCCCCAGCATTTT
NA	TRBV7-9	NA	TRBJ1-1	CASSLASKRETEAFF	TGTGCCAGCAGCTTAGCGTCGAAAAGGGAGACTGAAGCTTTCTTT